The rows below give T cell receptor beta chains drawn from one sample of a study of blood T cell repertoires in COVID-19. The protocol was immunoSEQ multiplex PCR, while the TCRdb copy is restricted to in-frame clones and leaves out a portion. The table includes around 300,000 clones, 89% detected once. The sequenced sample was peripheral blood. These TCRs come from a woman between 40 and 55 years old who had recovered from COVID-19. Both conserved end residues are part of each CDR3. Each record gives: CDR3 protein, CDR3 DNA, D gene, V gene, clone size, J gene. The D gene is left open where the match is weak. Clone size is given for some rows only: seen once, a few or many times, or a class if the clone is expanded.

CASSYSPGALDEQFF,TGTGCCAGCAGTTACTCGCCGGGAGCATTGGATGAGCAGTTCTTC,.,TRBV6-5,.,TRBJ2-1
CASSQGTADTGNQPQHF,TGTGCCAGCAGCCAAGGGACAGCGGATACTGGCAATCAGCCCCAGCATTTT,.,TRBV4-2,.,TRBJ1-5
CASSLTSGRYNEQFF,TGTGCCAGCAGCTTAACTAGCGGGAGGTACAATGAGCAGTTCTTC,TRBD2,TRBV7-3,.,TRBJ2-1
CASSFPGGRTEAFF,TGTGCCAGCAGCTTTCCAGGGGGCAGGACTGAAGCTTTCTTT,TRBD1,TRBV7-9,.,TRBJ1-1
CASRGLALNEQFF,TGTGCCAGTAGGGGACTAGCGCTAAATGAGCAGTTCTTC,TRBD2,TRBV19,.,TRBJ2-1
CASEGGGNEQFF,TGTGCCAGCGAGGGCGGGGGCAATGAGCAGTTCTTC,TRBD2,TRBV10-3,.,TRBJ2-1
CASSAINRGGSGRDEQFF,TGTGCCAGCAGCGCCATAAATCGGGGGGGTAGCGGGAGGGATGAGCAGTTCTTC,TRBD2,TRBV11-2,.,TRBJ2-1
CASERGNTEAFF,TGTGCCAGCGAAAGGGGTAACACTGAAGCTTTCTTT,.,TRBV7-9,.,TRBJ1-1
CASSPQSTGANVLTF,TGTGCCAGCAGCCCTCAAAGCACTGGGGCCAACGTCCTGACTTTC,.,TRBV7-8,.,TRBJ2-6
CASSGGRFDLGYTF,TGTGCCAGCAGCGGAGGACGGTTCGATCTTGGCTACACCTTC,.,TRBV25-1,.,TRBJ1-2
CSVGSQGKGHEQYF,TGCAGCGTTGGGTCGCAGGGTAAGGGCCACGAGCAGTACTTC,.,TRBV29-1,.,TRBJ2-7
CASSFQGQGYYGYTF,TGTGCCAGCAGCTTTCAGGGACAGGGGTACTATGGCTACACCTTC,TRBD1,TRBV11-2,.,TRBJ1-2
CASQREIGDTQYF,TGTGCCTCCCAGCGGGAGATAGGAGATACGCAGTATTTT,TRBD2,TRBV24-1,.,TRBJ2-3
CASSAESYGTSGSGAKNIQYF,TGTGCCAGCAGCGCAGAATCTTATGGGACTAGCGGGAGTGGGGCCAAAAACATTCAGTACTTC,TRBD2,TRBV9,once,TRBJ2-4
CASSRESVFFGNEQFF,TGTGCCAGTAGTAGGGAGTCGGTATTTTTTGGGAATGAGCAGTTCTTC,.,TRBV19,.,TRBJ2-1
CASSPRWAGANYGYTF,TGTGCCAGCAGCCCCCGATGGGCGGGGGCTAACTATGGCTACACCTTC,.,TRBV3-1/TRBV3-2,.,TRBJ1-2
CASRTVTYNEQFF,TGCGCCAGCAGGACAGTTACCTACAATGAGCAGTTCTTC,.,TRBV5-1,.,TRBJ2-1
CATFGTSGNTYEQYF,TGTGCCACCTTCGGGACTAGCGGGAATACCTACGAGCAGTACTTC,TRBD2,TRBV19,.,TRBJ2-7